This entry lists 20 T cell receptor beta chains sequenced from one sample in a study of blood T cell repertoires in COVID-19. Here immunoSEQ multiplex PCR was the method, and the copy in TCRdb shows in-frame clones only, minus some. The sample carries about 58,000 clones, around 83% recorded once. Sequences were obtained from peripheral blood. The receptors stem from a man aged 50 to 60 with COVID-19, enrolled during active disease.

In its sample, this clone was seen a few times. J is TRBJ2-1 and V is TRBV11-2; D is unclear. The CDR3 consists of 14 residues. Trimming removed 2 bases from V and 6 bases from J, with 11 bases in between. Germline CDR1 is SGHAT and CDR2 is FQNNGV. The CDR3: CASSLLGGFNEQFF. The DNA of the CDR3 is TGTGCCAGCAGCTTACTAGGTGGGTTCAATGAGCAGTTCTTC. The full variable domain, with the rest looked up from reference TRBV11-2 and TRBJ2-1, is EAGVAQSPRYKIIEKRQSVAFWCNPISGHATLYWYQQILGQGPKLLIQFQNNGVVDDSQLPKDRFSAERLKGVDSTLKIQPAKLEDSAVYLCASSLLGGFNEQFFGPGTRLTVL.

There are a few counts of this clone. The rearrangement joins TRBV5-1 to TRBJ1-1, with TRBD1 matching 7 bases. V was clipped by 5 bases and J by 1 base; unmatched bases: 2. Per germline, CDR1 SGHRS and CDR2 YFSETQ. This CDR3 is built from 13 residues. The CDR3 DNA follows: TGCGCCAGCAGACAGGGGTGGAACACTGAAGCTTTCTTT. This encodes CASRQGWNTEAFF.

The genes are TRBV9 and TRBJ2-5; 7 bases are shared with TRBD2. With V trimmed by 3 bases and J by 2 bases, 7 bases remained unmatched. The CDR3 totals 15 residues. Germline loops: CDR1 SGDLS, CDR2 YYNGEE. This CDR3 is CASSAAGTTQETQYF. DNA of the CDR3: TGTGCCAGCAGCGCCGCCGGGACTACACAAGAGACCCAGTACTTC.

This sequence joins TRBV7-9 and TRBJ1-5; no reliable D call. Trimming shortened V by 3 bases and J by 5 bases, and 14 bases separated the two germline ends. The CDR3 sequence is 15 residues long. Germline lookup yields CDR1 SEHNR and CDR2 FQNEAQ (reference sequence). The CDR3 spells CASSLGPDEYQPQHF. The CDR3 DNA reads as TGTGCCAGCAGCTTGGGCCCCGACGAATATCAGCCCCAGCATTTT.

This chain links TRBV28 with TRBJ1-1; D is undetermined. V lost 8 bases, J lost 0 bases, and 13 bases lay in between. Germline CDR1 and CDR2: MDHEN and SYDVKM. This CDR3 is built from 14 residues. The CDR3 reads CASAVVGLNTEAFF. The CDR3 nucleotides are TGTGCCAGCGCAGTTGTGGGCTTGAACACTGAAGCTTTCTTT.

The chain links TRBV3-1 (or the pseudogene TRBV3-2) to TRBJ1-2; the D is unclear. Germline CDR1 LGHDT, CDR2 YNNKEL (reference sequence). The CDR3 is 13 residues long. With 3 bases removed from V and 8 bases from J, the gap between germline ends came to 13 bases. CDR3: CASSQSSPFGYTF. DNA for the CDR3: TGTGCCAGCAGCCAGTCGAGTCCCTTCGGCTACACCTTC.

There are a few counts of this clone. This sequence joins TRBV28 and TRBJ2-1; TRBD1 matches 7 bases. The junction had 16 bases not matched to a gene; V was cut back by 5 bases and J by 6 bases. CDR1 and CDR2 (germline): MDHEN, SYDVKM. The CDR3 covers 17 residues. CDR3 amino acids: CASSVLRETGFFNEQFF. CDR3 coding DNA: TGTGCCAGCAGTGTACTCCGCGAGACAGGGTTTTTCAATGAGCAGTTCTTC.

The V and J genes are TRBV6-5 and TRBJ1-6; 8 bases are shared with TRBD1. V shed 5 bases, J shed 6 bases, and the junction held 6 bases outside the gene matches. Per germline, CDR1 MNHEY and CDR2 SVGAGI. The CDR3 sequence is 15 residues long. Here the CDR3 DNA reads TGTGCCAGCAGTCCCAGGGACAGGCTTAATTCACCCCTCCACTTT. Residues: CASSPRDRLNSPLHF.

This clone came up a few times. The genes are TRBV5-1 and TRBJ2-3; no definite D call. Germline CDR1 SGHRS, CDR2 YFSETQ. The CDR3 totals 13 residues. Trimming removed 3 bases at V and 5 bases at J, with 10 bases between. Here the CDR3 reads CASSSGSGDTQYF. The CDR3 bases are TGCGCCAGCAGCTCCGGATCGGGAGATACGCAGTATTTT.

This clone was seen a handful of times. The V call is TRBV10-3, the J call TRBJ1-4; D unresolved. This CDR3 comprises 13 residues. CDR1 is ENHRY and CDR2 is SYGVKD in the germline V gene. Trimming stripped 6 bases from V and 0 bases from J, with 5 bases between. CDR3 protein: CAIRGATNEKLFF. The CDR3 nucleotides are TGTGCCATCAGGGGAGCAACTAATGAAAAACTGTTTTTT.

This rearrangement joins TRBV5-3 to TRBJ2-1; possibly TRBD2 for D (6 bases). TRBV5-3 is annotated as an ORF whose role is uncertain. V dropped 6 bases and J dropped 0 bases, with 25 bases sitting between them. The CDR3 is made up of 19 amino acids. CDR3 region: CARIIKRGGMISSYNEQFF. DNA for the CDR3: TGTGCCAGAATCATAAAAAGAGGCGGGATGATTAGCTCCTACAATGAGCAGTTCTTC.

This clone was recorded a few times. The chain combines TRBV28 with TRBJ1-5, with TRBD1 as a possible D gene (6 bases). In germline, CDR1 is MDHEN, CDR2 SYDVKM. Trimming pared 7 bases from V and 4 bases from J, leaving 14 bases between. This CDR3 has 14 residues. The CDR3 loop reads CASTIQRGNQPQHF. In DNA form, the CDR3 reads TGTGCCAGCACCATACAGAGGGGGAATCAGCCCCAGCATTTT. The complete variable domain, with remaining parts taken from reference TRBV28 and TRBJ1-5, reads DVKVTQSSRYLVKRTGEKVFLECVQDMDHENMFWYRQDPGLGLRLIYFSYDVKMKEKGDIPEGYSVSREKKERFSLILESASTNQTSMYLCASTIQRGNQPQHFGDGTRLSIL.

J is TRBJ1-1 and V is TRBV10-3; D gene ambiguous. The CDR3 sequence is 13 residues long. Germline V CDR1 and CDR2: ENHRY, SYGVKD. The ends were cut back, 6 bases at V and 6 bases at J, with 14 bases in the middle. The CDR3 region is CAISPRPESEAFF. The CDR3 region has the DNA TGTGCCATCAGCCCTAGACCTGAGTCTGAAGCTTTCTTT.

The V and J genes are TRBV24-1 and TRBJ2-2; TRBD1 might be the D (6 bases). This CDR3 has 16 amino acids. Trimming shortened V by 2 bases and J by 8 bases, and 17 bases separated the two germline ends. CDR1 is KGHDR and CDR2 is SFDVKD in the germline V gene. CDR3 bases: TGTGCCACCAGTGATTCCCCAGGGGTGGAACATGGGGAGCTGTTTTTT. Encoded protein: CATSDSPGVEHGELFF.

The chain carries TRBV27 and TRBJ1-2, with D possibly being TRBD1 (6 bases). The CDR3 has 14 residues. Germline CDR1 MNHEY, CDR2 SMNVEV (reference sequence). Trimming stripped 6 bases from V and 7 bases from J, with 18 bases between. Here the CDR3 DNA reads TGTGCCAGCAGCCCCGGGGGGGCGCCCCGTGGCTACACCTTC. This sequence encodes CASSPGGAPRGYTF.

This rearrangement joins TRBV27 to TRBJ1-5; maybe TRBD1 (5 bases). The ends were cut back, 2 bases at V and 0 bases at J, with 8 bases in the middle. This CDR3 spans 15 amino acids. The V gene's germline CDR1 is MNHEY and CDR2 SMNVEV (reference sequence). This CDR3 is CASSLRGGSNQPQHF. In DNA form, the CDR3 reads TGTGCCAGCAGTTTAAGGGGTGGTAGCAATCAGCCCCAGCATTTT.

The rearrangement links TRBV28 to TRBJ1-1, with TRBD1 identical over 7 bases. The CDR3 contains 14 residues. V lost 5 bases and J lost 5; bases outside the gene matches: 8. Looked up from germline, CDR1 is MDHEN and CDR2 is SYDVKM. This chain's CDR3 is CASSQGDRWTEAFF. Here the CDR3 DNA reads TGTGCCAGCAGTCAGGGGGATAGATGGACTGAAGCTTTCTTT.

The V call is TRBV7-2, the J call TRBJ2-1; 13 positions match TRBD2. The V gene end was trimmed by 4 bases and the J gene end by 1 base; junction bases not matched to a gene: 4. The germline gives CDR1 SGHTA, CDR2 FQGNSA. This CDR3 is 17 amino acids long. This CDR3 reads CASSSTSGRASYNEQFF. CDR3 nucleotides: TGTGCCAGCAGCTCCACTAGCGGGAGGGCTTCCTACAATGAGCAGTTCTTC.

CDR3 nucleotides: TGTGCCAGCTCACCCAGACAGGAGGCTACAGATACGCAGTATTTT. This gives the protein CASSPRQEATDTQYF. The V and J genes are TRBV18 and TRBJ2-3; possibly TRBD1 for D (6 bases). Germline CDR1 and CDR2: KGHSH and LQKENI. Trimming shortened V by 3 bases and J by 3 bases, and 13 bases separated the two germline ends. This CDR3 contains 15 residues.

The rearrangement links TRBV28 to TRBJ2-1; 10 bases line up with TRBD1. The CDR3 loop spans 15 amino acids. The V and J ends lost 6 bases and 6 bases, in that order; junction bases with no gene match: 8. Germline V gene sequence: CDR1 MDHEN, CDR2 SYDVKM. The CDR3 sequence: CASRPTGGAVNEQFF. As DNA, the CDR3 is TGTGCCAGCAGGCCGACAGGGGGCGCGGTCAATGAGCAGTTCTTC.